This T cell receptor beta chain stems from a study of shared clonotypes between healthy human individuals. At a deep level, the assay was run. Produced via immunoSEQ multiplex PCR; TCRdb's table is partial and in-frame only. Here the sample spans around 2,000,000 clones, 85% to 95% being singletons. All donors qualified as healthy HIV-negative adults and had experienced no recent acute infections or vaccinations. CDR1 is MDHEN and CDR2 is SYDVKM in the germline V gene. This CDR3 is built from 16 residues. With 6 bases removed from V and 0 bases from J, the gap between germline ends came to 14 bases. The specimen was naive CD4+ T cells sorted from blood. Subset of the sample: CD45RA+ positively selected. The chain joins TRBV28 to TRBJ1-4, with D possibly TRBD1 on 5 matching bases. This TCR derives from a man younger than 35 in good health. In nucleotides, the CDR3 is TGTGCCAGCAGCAGGATAGGGGTTGCAACTAATGAAAAACTGTTTTTT. It is translated as CASSRIGVATNEKLFF.